The 25 T cell receptor beta chains in this list originate from one sample, sequenced in a study of blood T cell repertoires in COVID-19. Data came from immunoSEQ multiplex PCR; TCRdb stores just in-frame clones and leaves some out. The sample lists approximately 130,000 clones, 70% to 80% occurring once. The material sequenced was peripheral blood. The receptors stem from a human donor in a cohort sampled during active COVID-19.

The gene calls are TRBV2 and TRBJ1-5, with 9 bases identical to TRBD1. Germline V gene data show CDR1 as SNHLY and CDR2 as FYNNEI. The CDR3 contains 14 residues. V shed 6 bases, J shed 4 bases, and the junction held 4 bases outside the gene matches. CDR3 loop: CASSVGTGNQPQHF. CDR3 coding DNA: TGTGCCAGCAGCGTGGGGACAGGGAATCAGCCCCAGCATTTT.

The genes are TRBV7-8 and TRBJ2-7; D may be TRBD2 (6 bases). This CDR3 has 14 amino acids. Germline lookup yields CDR1 SGHVS and CDR2 FQNEAQ. Deletions cut 4 bases from V and 2 bases from J, with 12 bases between. This CDR3 is CASSSARGTYEQYF. Written as DNA, the CDR3 is TGTGCCAGCAGCTCAGCCCGGGGGACCTACGAGCAGTACTTC.

The V call is TRBV25-1, the J call TRBJ1-2; D is ambiguous. Trimming removed 0 bases from V and 0 bases from J, with 11 bases in between. Per germline, CDR1 MGHDK and CDR2 SYGVNS. There are 16 residues in the CDR3. CDR3 region: CASSEYQDFPNYGYTF. The CDR3 nucleotides read TGTGCCAGCAGTGAATATCAGGACTTTCCTAACTATGGCTACACCTTC.

This CDR3 reads CASSFSGDQPQHF. The CDR3 nucleotides are TGTGCCAGCAGCTTCTCAGGGGATCAGCCCCAGCATTTT. The chain combines TRBV7-9 with TRBJ1-5, with D tentatively TRBD1 (6 bases). Trimming took off 3 bases at V and 5 bases at J, with 8 bases between the two ends. This CDR3 is built from 13 residues. Germline V lookup: CDR1 SEHNR, CDR2 FQNEAQ (reference sequence). The full variable domain, its missing parts supplied by reference TRBV7-9 and TRBJ1-5, is DTGVSQNPRHKITKRGQNVTFRCDPISEHNRLYWYRQTLGQGPEFLTYFQNEAQLEKSRLLSDRFSAERPKGSFSTLEIQRTEQGDSAMYLCASSFSGDQPQHFGDGTRLSIL.

This rearrangement joins TRBV1 to TRBJ2-5; TRBD2 is the table's D call and was not checked against the DNA. TRBV1 is described as a pseudogene. CDR3 length: 18 residues. The CDR3 sequence: CTSSQSGFWTGLSETQYF. The CDR3 region has the DNA TGCACCAGCAGCCAATCCGGTTTTTGGACTGGACTCAGCGAGACCCAGTACTTC.

Of note for this clone: Within the sample, other DNA sequences also encode this same CDR3. The chain links TRBV7-8 to TRBJ2-1; 9 nucleotides line up with TRBD2. In germline, CDR1 is SGHVS, CDR2 FQNEAQ. This CDR3 is 15 amino acids long. With V trimmed by 3 bases and J by 9 bases, 9 bases remained unmatched. The CDR3 DNA follows: TGTGCCAGCAGCTTTCAGAGCGGGGGGCTCGGTGAGCAGTTCTTC. Translation gives CASSFQSGGLGEQFF.

The chain links TRBV10-2 to TRBJ2-5; TRBD2 aligns across 11 bases. The germline V gene has CDR1 WSHSY and CDR2 SAAADI. This CDR3 is built from 14 residues. V was pared by 8 bases and J by 5 bases, with 7 bases of the junction left unmatched. The DNA of the CDR3 is TGCGCCAGCCTTAGCGGGGGGGCCGTGGAGACCCAGTACTTC. Its protein is CASLSGGAVETQYF.

In this sample, this clone turned up a few times. The chain recombines TRBV19 with TRBJ2-6; unclear D gene. The CDR3 loop spans 13 amino acids. V lost 9 bases and J 10 bases, leaving 16 bases between the germline ends. Germline CDR1 LNHDA, CDR2 SQIVND (reference sequence). CDR3 loop: CASSDTTPNVLTF. In DNA, the CDR3 is TGTGCCAGCTCTGACACAACCCCTAACGTCCTGACTTTC.

The rearrangement joins TRBV18 to TRBJ2-5, with D possibly matching TRBD2 (6 bases). Between the trimmed V and J ends, which lost 3 bases and 4 bases, there was a span of 24 bases. Germline V gene lookup returns CDR1 KGHSH and CDR2 LQKENI. The CDR3 contains 18 residues. The CDR3 region is CASSPRGAGRLGGETQYF. In DNA form, the CDR3 reads TGTGCCAGCTCACCTCGCGGAGCTGGCCGGCTGGGGGGAGAGACCCAGTACTTC.

This clone was found once. The chain couples TRBV2 to TRBJ1-5; 7 bases align to TRBD1. There are 14 residues in the CDR3. The junction had 8 bases not matched to a gene; V was cut back by 6 bases and J by 6 bases. The germline CDR1 and CDR2 sequences are SNHLY and FYNNEI. In nucleotides, the CDR3 is TGTGCCAGCAGCGTCGGGACAGTATCTCAGCCCCAGCATTTT. Translated, it gives CASSVGTVSQPQHF.

V usage is TRBV28 and J usage is TRBJ1-6, with D unresolved. CDR1 is MDHEN and CDR2 is SYDVKM in the germline V gene. There are 13 residues in the CDR3. The V and J ends lost 6 bases and 9 bases respectively, with 12 bases between them. CDR3 in DNA: TGTGCCAGCAGATCGAGCGGACCTTCACCCCTCCACTTT. This translates into CASRSSGPSPLHF.

V is TRBV7-8 and J is TRBJ2-5, with 10 bases matching TRBD2. The CDR3 is made up of 15 amino acids. V lost 5 bases, J lost 4 bases, and 7 bases stayed unmatched. The V gene's germline CDR1 is SGHVS and CDR2 FQNEAQ. In DNA, the CDR3 is TGTGCCAGCAGCCTTCAGCGGGGGGGCCGAGAGACCCAGTACTTC. Translation gives CASSLQRGGRETQYF.

J is TRBJ1-6 and V is TRBV7-6, with 9 bases matching TRBD1. This CDR3 comprises 15 residues. The germline V gene has CDR1 SGHVS and CDR2 FNYEAQ. J was trimmed by 9 bases and V by 4 bases; bases with no gene match: 7. The chain's CDR3 is CASSSRQGESSPLHF. The CDR3 DNA reads as TGTGCCAGCAGCTCAAGACAGGGGGAGAGTTCACCCCTCCACTTT.

The gene calls are TRBV6-5 and TRBJ1-1; D gene uncertain. V dropped 10 bases and J dropped 3 bases, with 9 bases sitting between them. In germline, CDR1 is MNHEY, CDR2 SVGAGI. The CDR3 spans 11 residues. This chain's CDR3 is CATGGYTEAFF. CDR3 bases: TGTGCCACCGGCGGTTACACTGAAGCTTTCTTT.

The DNA for the CDR3 is TGTGCCAGCAGCCTCGGGACAGGAAAATACGAGCAGTACTTC. Translation: CASSLGTGKYEQYF. The V gene is TRBV11-1, the J gene TRBJ2-7, with 8 nucleotides matching TRBD1. Per the germline V gene, CDR1 is SGHAT and CDR2 is FQDESV (reference sequence). With 5 bases clipped from V and 4 bases from J, the junction kept 7 bases outside the gene matches. The CDR3 totals 14 residues.

J is TRBJ2-5 and V is TRBV5-1, with TRBD2 matching over 7 bases. Germline V lookup: CDR1 SGHRS, CDR2 YFSETQ. The length of the CDR3 is 14 residues. The V segment lost 4 bases and the J segment 5 bases; nucleotides outside the gene matches: 8. CDR3 in DNA: TGCGCCAGCAGCCCCCTCGGGCGGGGGGAGACCCAGTACTTC. Its protein is CASSPLGRGETQYF.

The chain recombines TRBV12-3 or TRBV12-4 with TRBJ2-7, with TRBD1 as a possible D gene (5 bases). Deletions cut 6 bases from V and 10 bases from J, with 13 bases between. The CDR3 is made up of 11 amino acids. The CDR3 DNA reads TGTGCCAGCAGCCACCAGGGCGACCAGTACTTC. It is translated as CASSHQGDQYF.

This clone was seen once. The J gene is TRBJ2-1, the V gene TRBV29-1; TRBD2 might be the D (7 bases). Trimming shortened V by 7 bases and J by 1 base, and 11 bases separated the two germline ends. This CDR3 has 13 amino acids. Looked up from germline, CDR1 is SQVTM and CDR2 is ANQGSEA. The CDR3 nucleotides read TGCAGCGGTAGGGGGGGATCCTACAATGAGCAGTTCTTC. This codes for CSGRGGSYNEQFF.

This clone was observed a handful of times. The gene calls are TRBV6-5 and TRBJ1-5, with TRBD1 matching over 7 bases. CDR1 and CDR2 (germline): MNHEY, SVGAGI. The ends lost 4 bases at V and 4 bases at J; junction bases unmatched: 4. This CDR3 contains 14 residues. In DNA, the CDR3 is TGTGCCAGCAGTTGGGACAGCTCTAATCAGCCCCAGCATTTT. This codes for CASSWDSSNQPQHF.

The V call is TRBV7-6, the J call TRBJ2-5; TRBD2 might be the D (6 bases). CDR3 length: 14 amino acids. Trimming cost V 1 base and J 4 bases, with 10 bases left between them. Germline loops: CDR1 SGHVS, CDR2 FNYEAQ. The CDR3 nucleotides are TGTGCCAGCAGCTTAGTTAGGGGAGGAGAGACCCAGTACTTC. Translation gives CASSLVRGGETQYF.

The chain combines TRBV6-5 with TRBJ1-4; TRBD1 aligns across 10 bases. Germline CDR1 is MNHEY and CDR2 is SVGAGI. With 6 bases clipped from V and 7 bases from J, the junction kept 8 bases outside the gene matches. The CDR3 runs to 15 residues. This chain's CDR3 is CASSLTGTGVEKLFF. CDR3 nucleotide sequence: TGTGCCAGCAGCCTAACCGGGACAGGGGTTGAAAAACTGTTTTTT.

The chain has TRBV6-5 and TRBJ1-3, with 7 bases fitting TRBD1. CDR1 MNHEY and CDR2 SVGAGI come from the germline V gene. Trimming cost V 2 bases and J 1 base; bases outside gene matches: 2. CDR3 size: 15 residues. This chain's CDR3 is CASSYQQGSGNTIYF. The DNA for the CDR3 is TGTGCCAGCAGTTACCAACAGGGGTCTGGAAACACCATATATTTT.

The rearrangement links TRBV6-2 or TRBV6-3 to TRBJ2-5, with D uncertain. The CDR3 is made up of 11 amino acids. The germline CDR1 and CDR2 sequences are MNHEY and SVGEGT. Trimming stripped 6 bases from V and 3 bases from J, with 5 bases between. CDR3 protein: CASSREETQYF. CDR3 bases: TGTGCCAGCAGCCGCGAAGAGACCCAGTACTTC.

This rearrangement joins TRBV6-5 to TRBJ2-1, with TRBD1 matching over 9 bases. This CDR3 contains 15 residues. The J segment lost 6 bases and the V segment lost 1 base, leaving 4 bases of the junction unmatched. Germline loops: CDR1 MNHEY, CDR2 SVGAGI. Here the CDR3 DNA reads TGTGCCAGCAGTTACTTTGGACAGGGGACCAATGAGCAGTTCTTC. It encodes CASSYFGQGTNEQFF.

The sample holds one count of this clone. The J gene is TRBJ1-5, the V gene TRBV5-5, with TRBD1 identical over 7 bases. Germline V gives CDR1 SGHKS, CDR2 YYEKEE (reference sequence). V lost 1 base and J lost 4; bases outside the gene matches: 2. The CDR3 has 14 amino acids. The CDR3 DNA follows: TGTGCCAGCAGCTTGCAGGGGGTAAATCAGCCCCAGCATTTT. Its translation is CASSLQGVNQPQHF.